The T cell receptor (beta chain) under discussion was sequenced for a study of Ad26.COV2.S vaccination and SARS-CoV-2 variants. The CDR3 loop spans 13 amino acids. V was pared by 3 bases and J by 3 bases, with 8 bases between. The germline CDR1 and CDR2 sequences are MDHEN and SYDVKM. Treatment defined: around 19 received Ad26.COV2.S at low or high dose, single or two shots; roughly five received placebo; per-sample allocation not given. Day 63 after the first injection of vaccine or placebo was the sampling time. Some clones are missing from TCRdb's copy, which holds only in-frame ones; the method was immunoSEQ multiplex PCR. The data show 360,000 or so clones, roughly 90% seen once. This clone was seen a few times.

Sequencing was performed on peripheral blood, taken in a trial of Ad26.COV2.S vaccine versus placebo. This TCR derives from a person between 18 and 59 years old who received the Ad26.COV2.S COVID-19 vaccine or a placebo. The chain employs TRBV28 and TRBJ1-2, with D uncertain. The DNA for the CDR3 is TGTGCCAGCAGTTTGGGTCTGGACTATGGCTACACCTTC. It yields the protein CASSLGLDYGYTF.